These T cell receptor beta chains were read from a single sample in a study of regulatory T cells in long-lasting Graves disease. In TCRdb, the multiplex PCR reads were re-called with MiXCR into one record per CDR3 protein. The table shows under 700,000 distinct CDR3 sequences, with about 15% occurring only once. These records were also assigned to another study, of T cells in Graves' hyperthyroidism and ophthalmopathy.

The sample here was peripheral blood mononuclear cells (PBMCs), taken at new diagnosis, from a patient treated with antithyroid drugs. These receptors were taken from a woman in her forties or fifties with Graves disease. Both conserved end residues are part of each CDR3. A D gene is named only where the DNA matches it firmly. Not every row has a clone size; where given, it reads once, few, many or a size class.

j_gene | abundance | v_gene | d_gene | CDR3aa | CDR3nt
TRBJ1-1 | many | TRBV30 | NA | CAWSGLRGAEAFF | TGTGCCTGGAGTGGTTTGCGGGGTGCTGAAGCTTTCTTT
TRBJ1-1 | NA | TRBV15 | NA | CATSRGGSLSEAFF | TGTGCCACCAGCAGAGGAGGGAGCCTAAGTGAAGCTTTCTTT
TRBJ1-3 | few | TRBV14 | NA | CASSQDPLQQGYSGNTIYF | TGTGCCAGCAGCCAAGATCCCTTGCAACAGGGATACTCTGGAAACACCATATATTTT
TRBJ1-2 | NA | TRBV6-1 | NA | CASSTLSGYTF | TGTGCCAGCAGCACCCTCTCTGGCTACACCTTC
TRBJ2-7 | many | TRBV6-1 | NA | CASTSWTASYEQYF | TGTGCCAGCACCTCTTGGACTGCCTCCTACGAGCAGTACTTC
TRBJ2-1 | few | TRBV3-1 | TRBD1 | CASSQGGGDRVYNEQFF | TGTGCCAGCAGCCAAGGTGGAGGAGACAGGGTCTACAATGAGCAGTTCTTC
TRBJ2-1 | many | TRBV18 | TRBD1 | CASSDRDRVLGQFF | TGTGCCAGCTCAGACCGGGACAGGGTTCTAGGTCAGTTCTTC
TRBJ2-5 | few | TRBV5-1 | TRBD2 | CASSSGTSRETQYF | TGCGCCAGCAGCTCGGGGACTAGCAGAGAGACCCAGTACTTC
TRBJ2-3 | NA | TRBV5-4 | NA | CASSLSSDTQYF | TGTGCCAGCAGCTTGTCATCAGATACGCAGTATTTT
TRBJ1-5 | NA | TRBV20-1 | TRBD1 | CSARTGGDQPQHF | TGCAGTGCGAGGACAGGGGGCGATCAGCCCCAGCATTTT
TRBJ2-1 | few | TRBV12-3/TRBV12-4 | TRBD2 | CASSHPGGNEQFF | TGTGCCAGCAGCCACCCGGGAGGGAATGAGCAGTTCTTC
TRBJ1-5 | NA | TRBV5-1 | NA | CASRVVPGPQPQHF | TGCGCCAGCAGAGTTGTTCCAGGGCCTCAGCCCCAGCATTTT
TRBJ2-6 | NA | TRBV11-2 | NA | CASSLVGTAGGSGANVLTF | TGTGCCAGCAGCTTAGTTGGGACAGCCGGGGGGTCTGGGGCCAACGTCCTGACTTTC
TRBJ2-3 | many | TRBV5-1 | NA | CASSFPDGTDTQYF | TGCGCCAGCAGCTTTCCTGACGGCACAGATACGCAGTATTTT
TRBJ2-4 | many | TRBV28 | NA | CASSFGVEDIQYF | TGTGCCAGCAGTTTCGGGGTCGAGGACATTCAGTACTTC
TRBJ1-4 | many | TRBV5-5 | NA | CASSFGTTNEKLFF | TGTGCCAGCAGCTTCGGGACAACTAATGAAAAACTGTTTTTT
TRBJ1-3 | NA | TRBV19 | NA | CASTPTGTPSGNTIYF | TGTGCCAGTACCCCAACCGGGACCCCCTCTGGAAACACCATATATTTT
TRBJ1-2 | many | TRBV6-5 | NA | CASSYYREYGYTF | TGTGCCAGCAGTTATTACAGAGAATATGGCTACACCTTC
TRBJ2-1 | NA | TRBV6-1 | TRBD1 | CASSSHWDSYNEQFF | TGTGCCAGCAGTAGCCATTGGGACAGCTACAATGAGCAGTTCTTC
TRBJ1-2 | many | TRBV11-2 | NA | CASSLGFGPGYTF | TGTGCCAGCAGCTTAGGGTTTGGGCCCGGCTACACCTTC
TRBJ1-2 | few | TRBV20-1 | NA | CSAPSRDIHYGYTF | TGCAGTGCTCCCAGCCGGGACATACACTATGGCTACACCTTC
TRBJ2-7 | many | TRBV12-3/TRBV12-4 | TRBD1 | CACGTGYYEQYF | TGTGCCTGCGGGACAGGATACTACGAGCAGTACTTC
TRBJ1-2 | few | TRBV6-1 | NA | CASSEPTGYYGYTF | TGTGCCAGCAGTGAACCGACAGGTTACTATGGCTACACCTTC
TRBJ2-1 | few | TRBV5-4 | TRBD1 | CASSFTGGSRDEQFF | TGTGCCAGCAGCTTTACAGGGGGATCGAGGGATGAGCAGTTCTTC
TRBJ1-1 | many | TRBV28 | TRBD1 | CATLYRGGGEAFF | TGTGCCACCCTATACAGGGGAGGAGGTGAAGCTTTCTTT
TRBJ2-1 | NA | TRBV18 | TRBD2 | CASSASGGVSYNEQFF | TGTGCCAGCTCAGCTAGCGGGGGGGTTTCCTACAATGAGCAGTTCTTC
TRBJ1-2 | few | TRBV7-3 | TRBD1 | CASSLGGQSGYTF | TGTGCCAGCAGCTTGGGGGGACAGTCCGGCTACACCTTC
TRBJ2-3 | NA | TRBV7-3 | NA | CASSLSRAGDTQYF | TGTGCCAGCAGCTTAAGCAGGGCGGGAGATACGCAGTATTTT
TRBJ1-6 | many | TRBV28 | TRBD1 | CASTSFWDRVGNSPLHF | TGTGCCAGCACCAGTTTCTGGGACAGAGTAGGGAATTCACCCCTCCACTTT
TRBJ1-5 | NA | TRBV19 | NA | CASSGGRDNQPQHF | TGTGCCAGTAGTGGCGGCAGGGACAATCAGCCCCAGCATTTT
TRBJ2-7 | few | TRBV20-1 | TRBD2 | CSARDSTSGARYEQYF | TGCAGTGCTAGAGACTCGACTAGCGGGGCCAGGTACGAGCAGTACTTC
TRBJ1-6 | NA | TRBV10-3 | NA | CASSRDEGPLHF | TGTGCCAGCAGTAGGGACGAGGGCCCCCTCCACTTT
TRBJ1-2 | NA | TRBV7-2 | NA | CASSLFREYGYTF | TGTGCCAGCAGCTTATTCAGGGAGTATGGCTACACCTTC
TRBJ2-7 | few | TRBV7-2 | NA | CASSLDIVQYF | TGTGCCAGCAGCTTAGATATAGTTCAGTACTTC
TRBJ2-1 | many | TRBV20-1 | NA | CSANREGSYNEQFF | TGCAGTGCGAACAGGGAGGGTTCCTACAATGAGCAGTTCTTC
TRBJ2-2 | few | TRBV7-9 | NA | CASSPPPGELFF | TGTGCCAGCAGCCCGCCCCCGGGGGAGCTGTTTTTT
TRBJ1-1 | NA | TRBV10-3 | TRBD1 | CAISETTGETEAFF | TGTGCCATCAGTGAGACGACAGGGGAAACGGAGGCTTTCTTT
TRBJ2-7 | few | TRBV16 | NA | CASSPSGTDPYEQYF | TGTGCCAGCAGTCCGTCCGGGACGGATCCCTACGAGCAGTACTTC
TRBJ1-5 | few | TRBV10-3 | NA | CAISYEEDQPQHF | TGTGCCATCAGTTACGAGGAGGATCAGCCCCAGCATTTT
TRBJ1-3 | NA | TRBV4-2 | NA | CASSQDKRSSGNTIYF | TGTGCCAGCAGCCAAGATAAACGGAGCTCTGGAAACACCATATATTTT
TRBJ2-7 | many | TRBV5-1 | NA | CASSSTWGTSYEQYF | TGCGCCAGCAGCTCAACTTGGGGCACCTCCTACGAGCAGTACTTC
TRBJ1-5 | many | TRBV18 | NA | CASSPGWDQPQHF | TGTGCCAGCTCACCAGGCTGGGATCAGCCCCAGCATTTT
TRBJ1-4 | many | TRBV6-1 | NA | CASSENPGTNEKLFF | TGTGCCAGCAGTGAAAACCCCGGCACTAATGAAAAACTGTTTTTT
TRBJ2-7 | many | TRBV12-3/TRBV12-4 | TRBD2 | CASSSSGAFSEQYF | TGTGCCAGCAGTTCTAGCGGGGCCTTTTCTGAGCAGTACTTC
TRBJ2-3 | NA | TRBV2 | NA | CASSGLLVSTDTQYF | TGTGCCAGCAGTGGATTACTAGTTTCCACAGATACGCAGTATTTT
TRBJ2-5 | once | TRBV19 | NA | CASSPGADFQETQYF | TGTGCCAGTAGTCCCGGGGCAGACTTTCAAGAGACCCAGTACTTC
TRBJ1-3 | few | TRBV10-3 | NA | CAISDGSGNTIYF | TGTGCCATCAGTGATGGGTCTGGAAACACCATATATTTT
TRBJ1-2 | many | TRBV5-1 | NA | CASSSDVNYGYTF | TGCGCCAGCAGCTCGGACGTGAACTATGGCTACACCTTC
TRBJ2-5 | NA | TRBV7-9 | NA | CASSPPGQYNQETQYF | TGTGCCAGCAGCCCGCCAGGACAGTACAACCAAGAGACCCAGTACTTC
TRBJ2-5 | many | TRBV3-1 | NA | CASSDGTPEVETQYF | TGTGCCAGCAGCGACGGGACCCCCGAAGTGGAGACCCAGTACTTC
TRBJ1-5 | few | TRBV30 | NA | CAWSAGGNQPQHF | TGTGCCTGGAGCGCTGGGGGGAATCAGCCCCAGCATTTT
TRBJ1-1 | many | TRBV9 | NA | CASSIRPTNTEAFF | TGTGCCAGCAGCATCCGACCGACGAACACTGAAGCTTTCTTT